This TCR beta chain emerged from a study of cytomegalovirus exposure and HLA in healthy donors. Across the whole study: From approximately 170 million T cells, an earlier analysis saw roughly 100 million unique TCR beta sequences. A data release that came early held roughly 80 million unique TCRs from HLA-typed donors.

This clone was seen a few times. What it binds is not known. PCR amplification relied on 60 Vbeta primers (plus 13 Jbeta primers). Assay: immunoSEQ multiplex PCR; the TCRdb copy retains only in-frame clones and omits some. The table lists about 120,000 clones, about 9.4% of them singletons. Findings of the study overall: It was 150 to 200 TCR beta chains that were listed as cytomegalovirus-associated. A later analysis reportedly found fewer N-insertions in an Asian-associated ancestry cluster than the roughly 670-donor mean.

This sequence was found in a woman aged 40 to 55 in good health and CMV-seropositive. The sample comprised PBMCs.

The CDR3 sequence: CASSSLGNSPLHF. The CDR3, as DNA: TGTGCCAGCAGCTCACTAGGGAATTCACCCCTCCACTTT. V and J are TRBV7-8 and TRBJ1-6; D is undetermined. Germline values: CDR1 SGHVS, CDR2 FQNEAQ. The CDR3 spans 13 residues. Trimming stripped 4 bases from V and 7 bases from J, with 8 bases between.